This T cell receptor beta chain stems from a study of blood T cell repertoires in COVID-19. Study context: COVID-19 samples collected from the United States, Italy and Spain covered acute and convalescent phases. Nucleic acid was either cDNA or gDNA, and it came from T cells, B-cell-depleted T cells, or PBMCs.

The V end lost 5 bases, the J end lost 5 bases, and 9 bases lay between the germline ends. There are 12 residues in the CDR3. Only in-frame clones appear in the TCRdb table, and some are missing; sequencing was by immunoSEQ multiplex PCR. The sample includes under 55,000 clones, 90% of them seen just once. V and J are TRBV12-3 or TRBV12-4 and TRBJ1-1; D ambiguous. This clonotype originated in a human donor in a cohort sampled during active COVID-19. The sequenced sample consisted of peripheral blood. The CDR3 DNA is TGTGCCAGCAGTGCCTGGCGGACTGAAGCTTTCTTT. Translation gives CASSAWRTEAFF.